These T cell receptor beta chains were read from a single sample in a study of blood T cell repertoires in COVID-19. Some clones are missing from TCRdb's copy, which holds only in-frame ones; the method was immunoSEQ multiplex PCR. The data show roughly 190,000 clones, roughly four fifths seen once. Material: peripheral blood. The receptors come from a human donor with acute or convalescent COVID-19. The donor label of this sample is uncertain. The CDR3 runs from the conserved cysteine through the conserved F or W. Each record gives: clone size, J gene, V gene, D gene, CDR3 protein, CDR3 DNA. The D gene is left open where the match is weak. The size field is filled for only some rows; it gives once, few, many or a size class.

abundance: .
j_gene: TRBJ2-5
v_gene: TRBV7-6
d_gene: .
CDR3aa: CASSLIRAEGGETQYF
CDR3nt: TGTGCCAGCAGCTTAATTCGAGCCGAGGGGGGGGAGACCCAGTACTTC

abundance: once
j_gene: TRBJ2-3
v_gene: TRBV28
d_gene: TRBD1
CDR3aa: CASSLFGQGTDTQYF
CDR3nt: TGTGCCAGCAGTTTATTCGGACAGGGCACAGATACGCAGTATTTT

abundance: .
j_gene: TRBJ2-1
v_gene: TRBV10-1
d_gene: TRBD2
CDR3aa: CASSEEVAGVNNEQFF
CDR3nt: TGCGCCAGCAGTGAGGAAGTAGCGGGAGTGAACAATGAGCAGTTCTTC

abundance: few
j_gene: TRBJ1-6
v_gene: TRBV7-2
d_gene: .
CDR3aa: CASSLDSSTGLNNSPLHF
CDR3nt: TGTGCCAGCAGCTTAGATTCGTCTACTGGGCTGAATAATTCACCCCTCCACTTT

abundance: .
j_gene: TRBJ1-5
v_gene: TRBV19
d_gene: TRBD1
CDR3aa: CASTGRGQSRGQPQHF
CDR3nt: TGTGCCAGTACGGGCAGGGGGCAGAGTAGGGGTCAGCCCCAGCATTTT

abundance: .
j_gene: TRBJ2-5
v_gene: TRBV11-3
d_gene: TRBD2
CDR3aa: CASSLRSGGAEETQYF
CDR3nt: TGTGCCAGCAGCTTACGAAGCGGGGGGGCCGAAGAGACCCAGTACTTC

abundance: .
j_gene: TRBJ2-5
v_gene: TRBV10-1
d_gene: .
CDR3aa: CASSEHLSAETQYF
CDR3nt: TGCGCCAGCAGTGAGCACCTAAGCGCTGAGACCCAGTACTTC

abundance: .
j_gene: TRBJ2-1
v_gene: TRBV10-3
d_gene: TRBD2
CDR3aa: CAISSTSGSYNEQFF
CDR3nt: TGTGCCATCAGTTCGACTAGCGGGAGTTACAATGAGCAGTTCTTC

abundance: few
j_gene: TRBJ2-7
v_gene: TRBV2
d_gene: .
CDR3aa: CASSAKGAYEQYF
CDR3nt: TGTGCCAGCAGTGCGAAAGGGGCCTACGAGCAGTACTTC

abundance: .
j_gene: TRBJ1-1
v_gene: TRBV2
d_gene: .
CDR3aa: CASSAGQGNTEAFF
CDR3nt: TGTGCCAGCAGTGCCGGACAAGGGAACACTGAAGCTTTCTTT